These T cell receptor beta chains were read from a single sample in a study of monozygotic twins with inflammatory bowel disease. TCRdb re-called the 5' RACE reads; one entry per CDR3 protein, DNA not given. The sample includes approximately 100,000 distinct CDR3 sequences. The sequencing sample was made of blood. The source is a human donor with ulcerative colitis or Crohn's disease, or a healthy co-twin of an affected twin (not recorded which). Both conserved end residues are part of each CDR3.

V gene	J gene	CDR3 protein
TRBV7-2	TRBJ1-1	CASSFSGRGTEAFF
TRBV29-1	TRBJ2-5	CSVESGASATQYF
TRBV9	TRBJ2-5	CASSVLSGMYETQYF
TRBV5-1	TRBJ2-2	CASSLDPSNTGELFF
TRBV27	TRBJ1-5	CASKPGQGYSNQPQHF
TRBV19	TRBJ1-6	CASSIWRSTPVPLHF
TRBV18	TRBJ2-2	CATAKVQGPVTGELFF
TRBV2	TRBJ2-1	CASSEMGGTVLNEQFF
TRBV2	TRBJ2-7	CASSEIGGPLEQYF
TRBV11-2	TRBJ2-7	CASSLEVRSYEQYF
TRBV5-1	TRBJ2-5	CASSLGGGEEETQYF
TRBV10-3	TRBJ2-7	CAISSDAPEQYF
TRBV7-2	TRBJ2-2	CASSLGAGTNTGELFF
TRBV5-1	TRBJ1-4	CASSLTGDEKLFF
TRBV12-3/TRBV12-4	TRBJ1-4	CASSFRTGEKLFF
TRBV9	TRBJ2-5	CASSVVPGQGAETQYF
TRBV7-9	TRBJ2-7	CASSLAVYEQYF
TRBV12-3/TRBV12-4	TRBJ1-2	CASSRQNYGYTF
TRBV5-5	TRBJ2-5	CASSLAQGAQETQYF
TRBV15	TRBJ1-5	CATSRDSSVLGQPQHF
TRBV3-1	TRBJ1-3	CASSPRSTGNTIYF
TRBV28	TRBJ2-3	CASSWVTDTQYF
TRBV19	TRBJ2-4	CASSRNPAGTGGRDGIQYF
TRBV7-2	TRBJ2-7	CASSLGLAGYEQYF